This TCR beta chain was sequenced for a study of beta chain features in type 1 diabetes. Study-level results: There was a moderate but significant shortening of TCRB CDR3s in all four CD4+ subsets of Type 1 diabetes patients.

This CDR3 is built from 15 residues. The germline V gene has CDR1 MDHEN and CDR2 SYDVKM. With 6 bases clipped from V and 2 bases from J, the junction kept 5 bases outside the gene matches. Since all of the isolated RNA was reverse transcribed, expressed TCRB transcripts were what got sequenced. Using immunoSEQ multiplex PCR, the repertoire was profiled, and TCRdb retains in-frame clones only, with some absent. Of hundreds of thousands of clones listed, 11% to 15% were seen once; the top ten hold approximately 0.039%. This clone was counted a few times. Its specificity is unknown. The sequenced material came from naive CD4+ T cells from blood. The rearrangement uses TRBV28 and TRBJ2-5; 11 bases agree with TRBD2. The origin of this receptor is a man aged 18-30 years with type 1 diabetes. The CDR3 sequence: CASSPGTSGQETQYF. DNA of the CDR3: TGTGCCAGCAGCCCAGGGACTAGCGGTCAAGAGACCCAGTACTTC.